What follows are 26 T cell receptor beta chains derived from one specimen sequenced in a study of response to subunit inactivated influenza vaccine. TCRdb processed the RT-PCR reads anew with MiXCR; each CDR3 protein has one entry. The data contain about 540,000 distinct CDR3 sequences, roughly a quarter of them seen just once; the ten biggest clones take up 2.5% to 3.5%. The same sample was also studied in work on T cells expressing NK-cell markers. This second study notes: UMIs were included in TCR beta cDNA generated by 5'RACE template switching.

The input for sequencing was CD4+ T cells sorted from PBMCs, taken 11 to 12 days after vaccination. The receptors shown here come from a man aged 50 or older who received an inactivated influenza vaccine.

This clonotype was seen more than once but under ten times. The chain employs TRBV6-2 or TRBV6-3 and TRBJ1-5, with D possibly TRBD1 on 5 matching bases. V gave up 8 bases and J gave up 1 base, with 18 bases separating them. The CDR3 is 16 amino acids. The germline CDR1 and CDR2 sequences are MNHEY and SVGEGT. The chain's CDR3 is CASQGIGASSNQPQHF. CDR3 nucleotide sequence: TGTGCCAGCCAGGGCATAGGGGCTAGCAGCAATCAGCCCCAGCATTTT.

This clonotype was recorded a few times. This sequence joins TRBV5-1 and TRBJ1-1; D is unresolved. Per the germline V gene, CDR1 is SGHRS and CDR2 is YFSETQ. CDR3 length: 14 amino acids. V was shortened by 2 bases and J by 4 bases, with 12 bases between the two germline ends. This chain's CDR3 is CASSLLGGGTEAFF. The CDR3 DNA reads TGCGCCAGCAGCTTATTAGGTGGAGGCACTGAAGCTTTCTTT.

At least ten counts were recorded for this clonotype. This chain connects TRBV14 to TRBJ2-1, with a tentative D call TRBD2 (6 bases). Germline lookup yields CDR1 SGHDN and CDR2 FVKESK. Trimming left V 6 bases short and J 4 bases short, with 16 bases between. The CDR3 extends over 15 amino acids. The CDR3: CASSWIADAYNEQFF. In DNA form, the CDR3 reads TGTGCCAGCAGTTGGATAGCGGACGCTTACAATGAGCAGTTCTTC.

The sample holds many counts of this clonotype. Compared with germline, one end of the junction differs, possibly owing to a read error. This chain links TRBV2 with TRBJ2-2; 11 nucleotides align to TRBD1. The CDR3 covers 14 residues. Germline V gene data show CDR1 as SNHLY and CDR2 as FYNNEI. CDR3 in DNA: TGCGCCAGCAAGGGACAGGGGGACACCGGGGAGCTGTTTTTT. It yields the protein CASKGQGDTGELFF.

The rearrangement links TRBV5-1 to TRBJ1-1, with a tentative D call TRBD1 (5 bases). Germline V CDR1 and CDR2: SGHRS, YFSETQ. V was trimmed by 4 bases and J by 1 base, leaving 14 bases between them. The CDR3 runs to 15 residues. CDR3 sequence reads: CASSPLRQQNTEAFF. The CDR3 bases are TGCGCCAGCAGCCCATTACGACAGCAGAACACTGAAGCTTTCTTT.

This rearrangement joins TRBV29-1 to TRBJ2-7, with D possibly matching TRBD2 (6 bases). CDR1 is SQVTM and CDR2 is ANQGSEA in the germline V gene. The CDR3 loop spans 13 amino acids. The germline V and J ends were trimmed by 6 bases and 2 bases, with 14 bases remaining between them. Written as DNA, the CDR3 is TGCAGCGTAAGCGGGCAATCAACCTACGAGCAGTACTTC. Translated, it gives CSVSGQSTYEQYF.

This clonotype was counted between two and nine times. The chain is built from TRBV7-6 and TRBJ1-6; possibly TRBD1 for D (5 bases). V was trimmed by 5 bases and J by 10 bases, leaving 18 bases between them. Germline CDR1 is SGHVS and CDR2 is FNYEAQ. This CDR3 comprises 15 residues. CDR3 protein: CASSPDSMKGSPLHF. For the CDR3, the DNA is TGTGCCAGCAGCCCCGACAGCATGAAGGGCTCACCCCTCCACTTT.

This chain uses TRBV9 with TRBJ1-1, with D possibly being TRBD1 (5 bases). The CDR3 runs 14 residues. The V gene's germline CDR1 is SGDLS and CDR2 YYNGEE. V gave up 4 bases and J gave up 4 bases, with 14 bases separating them. This CDR3 is CASSSRQYLTEAFF. Written as DNA, the CDR3 is TGTGCCAGCAGCTCGAGACAGTACCTCACTGAAGCTTTCTTT.

This clonotype has only a few counts. J is TRBJ2-5 and V is TRBV5-1; 8 nucleotides agree with TRBD2. The germline gives CDR1 SGHRS, CDR2 YFSETQ. The CDR3 extends over 16 amino acids. V trimming: 0 bases; J trimming: 4 bases; junction bases outside the gene matches: 8. The CDR3 nucleotides read TGCGCCAGCAGCTTGGAAGGGATAGCGGGATCAGAGACCCAGTACTTC. Encoded protein: CASSLEGIAGSETQYF.

The chain joins TRBV7-2 to TRBJ2-3; 12 bases map to TRBD2. V lost 6 bases to trimming and J lost 4 bases; unmatched junction nucleotides: 5. Germline CDR1 and CDR2: SGHTA and FQGNSA. The CDR3 totals 15 residues. The chain's CDR3 is CASSRRTSGADTQYF. CDR3 nucleotides: TGTGCCAGCAGTAGACGGACTAGCGGGGCAGATACGCAGTATTTT.

The chain carries TRBV14 and TRBJ2-5; unclear D gene. CDR1 and CDR2 (germline): SGHDN, FVKESK. Deletions cut 3 bases from V and 0 bases from J, with 14 bases between. The CDR3 is 16 residues long. CDR3 in amino acids: CASSHPRTPYQETQYF. The CDR3 region has the DNA TGTGCCAGCAGCCACCCGCGGACGCCGTACCAAGAGACCCAGTACTTC. Full variable domain (remainder filled in from reference TRBV14 and TRBJ2-5): EAGVTQFPSHSVIEKGQTVTLRCDPISGHDNLYWYRRVMGKEIKFLLHFVKESKQDESGMPNNRFLAERTGGTYSTLKVQPAELEDSGVYFCASSHPRTPYQETQYFGPGTRLLVL.

This clonotype showed up just a few times. The chain employs TRBV12-3 or TRBV12-4 and TRBJ1-1; TRBD1 matches at 7 bases. Germline trimming cut 6 bases from V and 6 bases from J; bases unmatched to any gene: 7. The CDR3 has 13 residues. CDR3 bases: TGTGCCAGCAGAGTTACAGGGGACGCTGAAGCTTTCTTT. This translates into CASRVTGDAEAFF.

The rearrangement uses TRBV4-2 and TRBJ1-1; D is undetermined. CDR1 and CDR2 (germline): LGHNA, YNFKEQ. This CDR3 is 15 amino acids long. Between the trimmed V and J ends, which lost 0 bases and 2 bases, there was a span of 10 bases. The CDR3 here is CASSQDPHGNTEAFF. The DNA for the CDR3 is TGTGCCAGCAGCCAAGATCCCCACGGTAACACTGAAGCTTTCTTT.

V is TRBV18 and J is TRBJ2-5; unclear D gene. The CDR3 sequence is 16 residues long. Trimming took 3 bases from V and 5 from J, leaving 19 bases between them. Germline V gene lookup returns CDR1 KGHSH and CDR2 LQKENI. CDR3 in DNA: TGTGCCAGCTCACCCCGGACCTCACGGCTGGGGGAGACCCAGTACTTC. It specifies CASSPRTSRLGETQYF. The complete variable domain, with remaining parts taken from reference TRBV18 and TRBJ2-5, reads NAGVMQNPRHLVRRRGQEARLRCSPMKGHSHVYWYRQLPEEGLKFMVYLQKENIIDESGMPKERFSAEFPKEGPSILRIQQVVRGDSAAYFCASSPRTSRLGETQYFGPGTRLLVL.

The chain recombines TRBV7-9 with TRBJ2-5, with TRBD1 matching over 9 bases. The CDR3 extends over 16 amino acids. V lost 1 base to trimming and J lost 2 bases; unmatched junction nucleotides: 5. The germline gives CDR1 SEHNR, CDR2 FQNEAQ (reference sequence). The CDR3 region has the DNA TGTGCCAGCAGCTTAGACGGGACAGGGCGTCAAGAGACCCAGTACTTC. Amino acids: CASSLDGTGRQETQYF.

This chain uses TRBV6-4 with TRBJ2-7; possible D gene TRBD1, 5 bases. Germline V gene sequence: CDR1 MRHNA, CDR2 SNTAGT. V was shortened by 3 bases and J by 2 bases, with 11 bases between the two germline ends. The CDR3 extends over 14 amino acids. The CDR3 region is CASSERGPTYEQYF. DNA for the CDR3: TGTGCCAGCAGTGAAAGGGGTCCGACCTACGAGCAGTACTTC.

This clonotype was picked up a small number of times. With a much larger clone just one base away, this may be a read error. The rearrangement links TRBV6-2 or TRBV6-3 to TRBJ2-3; 9 bases map to TRBD1. This CDR3 is 14 amino acids long. Germline CDR1 and CDR2: MNHEY and SVGEGT. Trimming at V came to 6 bases and at J to 3 bases, leaving 4 bases not matched to a gene. This chain's CDR3 is CASRTGTGTDTQYF. CDR3 bases: TGTGCCAGCAGAACCGGGACAGGGACAGATACGCAGTATTTT.

V gene TRBV6-4 combines with J gene TRBJ2-3, with 9 bases that match TRBD2. CDR3 length equals 15 residues. Germline CDR1 reads MRHNA; CDR2 reads SNTAGT. J was trimmed by 2 bases and V by 4 bases; bases with no gene match: 4. The CDR3 bases are TGTGCCAGCAGTGTTGCGGGAGGGGACACAGATACGCAGTATTTT. This codes for CASSVAGGDTDTQYF.

The chain combines TRBV27 with TRBJ2-1; 8 positions match TRBD2. Germline V CDR1 and CDR2: MNHEY, SMNVEV (reference sequence). The CDR3 totals 13 residues. The V gene end was trimmed by 8 bases and the J gene end by 9 bases; junction bases not matched to a gene: 9. CDR3 DNA sequence: TGTGCCAGCGGGACTAGTCTCTTCCGTGAGCAGTTCTTC. Protein product: CASGTSLFREQFF.

This clonotype has a count of ten or more. The V and J genes are TRBV20-1 and TRBJ1-5; maybe TRBD1 (6 bases). The CDR3 contains 17 residues. V lost 3 bases, J lost 0 bases, and 18 bases lay in between. Germline CDR1 reads DFQATT; CDR2 reads SNEGSKA (reference sequence). The DNA of the CDR3 is TGCAGTGCTAGTGTGGTGTCAGGGGCTTCTAGCAATCAGCCCCAGCATTTT. Amino acid sequence: CSASVVSGASSNQPQHF.

This clonotype has a handful of counts. J is TRBJ2-7 and V is TRBV5-1, with TRBD1 identical over 7 bases. The V gene end was trimmed by 0 bases and the J gene end by 0 bases; junction bases not matched to a gene: 6. Germline CDR1 reads SGHRS; CDR2 reads YFSETQ. This CDR3 comprises 16 residues. DNA of the CDR3: TGCGCCAGCAGCTTGGGGTTCGGGACAGCCTCCTACGAGCAGTACTTC. It translates to CASSLGFGTASYEQYF.

This clonotype was detected a few times. This chain connects TRBV5-1 to TRBJ2-1; D gene uncertain. The CDR3 sequence is 20 residues long. Germline CDR1 reads SGHRS; CDR2 reads YFSETQ. Trimming took off 2 bases at V and 3 bases at J, with 27 bases between the two ends. In DNA form, the CDR3 reads TGCGCCAGCAGCTTTCAGTTTCACCTAGACTCCCTATTGATCTACAATGAGCAGTTCTTC. Residues: CASSFQFHLDSLLIYNEQFF.

The rearrangement links TRBV6-5 to TRBJ2-7; TRBD1 agrees at 9 bases. The J segment lost 2 bases and the V segment lost 4 bases, leaving 6 bases of the junction unmatched. The length of the CDR3 is 15 residues. Germline loops: CDR1 MNHEY, CDR2 SVGAGI. In DNA form, the CDR3 reads TGTGCCAGCAGTTGGGTTGGGACAGGGACCTACGAGCAGTACTTC. This sequence encodes CASSWVGTGTYEQYF.

This clonotype was counted only a few times. The chain employs TRBV20-1 and TRBJ2-5; D is possibly TRBD1 (8 bases). The CDR3 loop spans 13 amino acids. Per germline, CDR1 DFQATT and CDR2 SNEGSKA (reference sequence). The V end lost 8 bases, the J end lost 4 bases, and 17 bases lay between the germline ends. The CDR3 is CSTDRGGRETQYF. CDR3 in DNA: TGCAGTACCGACAGGGGAGGGAGAGAGACCCAGTACTTC.

In this sample, this clonotype turned up a few times. The chain combines TRBV5-5 with TRBJ2-7, with 8 positions matching TRBD1. Germline V gene data show CDR1 as SGHKS and CDR2 as YYEKEE (reference sequence). The CDR3 is made up of 16 amino acids. Losses at the gene ends were 0 bases for V and 3 bases for J; bases not matched to a gene: 8. CDR3 region: CASSLVVGTGGYEQYF. In DNA form, the CDR3 reads TGTGCCAGCAGCTTGGTTGTTGGGACAGGAGGCTACGAGCAGTACTTC.

The chain carries TRBV28 and TRBJ1-6; D remains unclear. Germline loops: CDR1 MDHEN, CDR2 SYDVKM. CDR3 size: 16 residues. V lost 5 bases, J lost 3 bases, and 14 bases lay in between. CDR3 in DNA: TGTGCCAGCAGTCTACCCCGAGCGGACTATAATTCACCCCTCCACTTT. Translating gives CASSLPRADYNSPLHF.